Listed below are T cell receptor beta chains from one sample, sequenced in a study of early T cells in non-severe SARS-CoV-2 infection. TCRdb redid the calling of the 5' RACE reads with MiXCR, one entry per CDR3 protein. Of more than 35,000 distinct CDR3 sequences listed, under 8% were seen once; the top ten hold about 5.5%. Sequenced: whole blood. The receptors were sampled from an adult who was a healthcare worker with PCR-confirmed SARS-CoV-2 infection or an uninfected control (not recorded which). The CDR3 runs from the conserved cysteine through the conserved F or W. D genes are given only for firm matches. Some rows have no size entry. The others give once, few or many, or a class for an expanded clone.

V	size	D	J	length	DNA	CDR3
TRBV20-1	few	NA	TRBJ2-1	11	TGCAGTTTGAGTACCGTCGGCGAGCAGTTCTTC	CSLSTVGEQFF
TRBV5-4	many	NA	TRBJ2-5	14	TGTGCCAGCAGCTTGGCACGGGTCCAAGAGACCCAGTACTTC	CASSLARVQETQYF
TRBV6-1	many	NA	TRBJ1-1	12	TGTGCCAGCAGATGGGACCGTTCTCTTCCTTTCTTT	CASRWDRSLPFF
TRBV27	NA	TRBD1	TRBJ2-5	15	TGTGCCAGCAGTTTAAGCACAGGGGGCGGGGAGACCCAGTACTTC	CASSLSTGGGETQYF
TRBV20-1	few	TRBD2	TRBJ2-1	15	TGCAGTGCTTGGGACCGGACTAGCGGGACGCTTGAGCAGTTCTTC	CSAWDRTSGTLEQFF
TRBV7-2	medium-sized	TRBD2	TRBJ2-5	17	TGTGCCAGCAGCTTAGCGCGAGGCGGGAGCGAGGCGGAGACCCAGTACTTC	CASSLARGGSEAETQYF
TRBV4-1	many	NA	TRBJ2-5	13	TGCGCCAGCAGCCAAGGTCAGTGGGAGACCCAGTACTTC	CASSQGQWETQYF
TRBV20-1	few	TRBD2	TRBJ2-4	15	TGCAGTGCTCTGAGTGGCATAGCGGGAGGGCACATTCAGTACTTC	CSALSGIAGGHIQYF
TRBV7-6	few	TRBD1	TRBJ2-7	13	TGTGCCAGCAGCTCGGACAGGGCTGACGAGCAGTACTTC	CASSSDRADEQYF
TRBV6-6	few	NA	TRBJ2-1	15	TGTGCCAGCAGTTTGGTCCATATGAGGTCCAATGAGCAGTTCTTC	CASSLVHMRSNEQFF
TRBV5-1	few	NA	TRBJ2-6	15	TGCGCCAGCAGCGTACAGGGCTCTGGGGCCAACGTCCTGACTTTC	CASSVQGSGANVLTF
TRBV10-3	NA	NA	TRBJ2-7	12	TGTGCCATCGGAGCAGCCACCTACGAGCAGTACTTC	CAIGAATYEQYF
TRBV20-1	NA	NA	TRBJ2-3	14	TGCAGTGCTAGAGTCCGTTTATCCACAGATACGCAGTATTTT	CSARVRLSTDTQYF
TRBV6-1	many	NA	TRBJ2-1	14	TGTGCCAGCAGTGTCGCGGGTCCGGGTAATGAGCAGTTCTTC	CASSVAGPGNEQFF
TRBV18	NA	NA	TRBJ2-4	14	TGTGCCAGCTCACCACAGAGAGCCAAAAACATTCAGTACTTC	CASSPQRAKNIQYF
TRBV18	many	NA	TRBJ1-1	14	TGTGCCAGCTCACCCTACGACAGGAACACTGAAGCTTTCTTT	CASSPYDRNTEAFF
TRBV6-6	many	TRBD1	TRBJ1-5	15	TGTGCCAGCAGTTACGATGTTAGGGGGCGGCAGCCCCAGCATTTT	CASSYDVRGRQPQHF
TRBV12-3/TRBV12-4	once	NA	TRBJ2-1	11	TGTGCCAGCAGTACCAGACAGGTACAGTTCTTC	CASSTRQVQFF
TRBV19	NA	TRBD1	TRBJ2-5	16	TGTGCCAGACCTAGACAGGGCGAAATCCAACGAGATCCCCAGTACTTC	CARPRQGEIQRDPQYF
TRBV6-1	many	TRBD1	TRBJ1-6	17	TGTGCCAGCAGTTCGCAACTGAAGGGGGCCCCCCGGTCACCCCTCCACTTT	CASSSQLKGAPRSPLHF
TRBV20-1	many	NA	TRBJ1-5	14	TGCAGTGCCAGACTCGGGGCAAGCAATCAGCCCCAGCATTTT	CSARLGASNQPQHF
TRBV7-2	NA	NA	TRBJ2-3	15	TGTGCCAGCAGCTTAGATACCCAGGGAGTAAATACGCAGTATTTT	CASSLDTQGVNTQYF
TRBV28	many	NA	TRBJ2-1	13	TGTGCCAGTGGACCGAGATCCTACAATGAGCAGTTCTTC	CASGPRSYNEQFF
TRBV14	many	NA	TRBJ1-1	13	TGTGCCAGCAGGCTGGGGGTGAACACTGAAGCTTTCTTT	CASRLGVNTEAFF
TRBV6-6	NA	NA	TRBJ1-1	16	TGTGCCAGCAGCGCTTTAGCGCGGGGTATGAACACTGAAGCTTTCTTT	CASSALARGMNTEAFF
TRBV12-3/TRBV12-4	many	NA	TRBJ2-7	13	TGTGCCAGCACCCAAGTGATTGGGCACGAGCAGTACTTC	CASTQVIGHEQYF
TRBV9	few	NA	TRBJ2-1	13	TGTGCCAGCAGCGTAGCGGGCCCCAATGAGCAGTTCTTC	CASSVAGPNEQFF
TRBV7-2	few	TRBD1	TRBJ2-7	14	TGTGCCAGCAGCCATAACAGGGGAGCCTACGAGCAGTACTTC	CASSHNRGAYEQYF
TRBV5-1	many	NA	TRBJ2-7	12	TGCGCCAGCAGCCGAGACCTCTACGAGCAGTACTTC	CASSRDLYEQYF
TRBV9	many	NA	TRBJ2-3	14	TGTGCCAGCAGCGTAGGGGTTACCACAGATACGCAGTATTTT	CASSVGVTTDTQYF
TRBV29-1	many	TRBD1	TRBJ2-1	15	TGCAGCGTTGAGGGGACAGGGGAGGACTACAATGAGCAGTTCTTC	CSVEGTGEDYNEQFF
TRBV7-8	few	NA	TRBJ2-1	15	TGTGCCAGCAGCTTAGTGGGGGGAGTGTACAATGAGCAGTTCTTC	CASSLVGGVYNEQFF